These 20 T cell receptor beta chains were sequenced from one sample in a study of cytomegalovirus exposure and HLA in healthy donors. This PCR relied on a set of 60 Vbeta primers and 13 Jbeta primers. This table comes from immunoSEQ multiplex PCR, and its TCRdb copy is limited to in-frame clones, with some not included. The sample lists about 120,000 clones; roughly four fifths were seen once. Material for sequencing was PBMCs. The receptors derive from a woman aged 18-35 years in good health and CMV-seronegative.

About this clone: In this CDR3 the conserved last residue, phenylalanine or tryptophan, is missing, so a read error is likely. It is unclear where the CDR3 begins or ends on the DNA, so no DNA is shown, and the CDR3 is as TCRdb lists it. The rearrangement links TRBV20-1 to TRBJ1-1; the D segment call TRBD1 is taken from the table without a DNA check. Per the germline V gene, CDR1 is DFQATT and CDR2 is SNEGSKA (reference sequence). 10 amino acids form the CDR3, both terminal residues included. CDR3 residues: CSARVGILFC.

The chain's CDR3 is CASSQRDRGEVDEKLFF. The DNA of the CDR3 is TGCGCCAGCAGCCAACGGGACAGGGGGGAGGTTGATGAAAAACTGTTTTTT. The J gene is TRBJ1-4, the V gene TRBV4-1; 11 bases are shared with TRBD1. V trimming: 2 bases; J trimming: 6 bases; junction bases outside the gene matches: 8. The CDR3 loop spans 17 amino acids. Germline CDR1 reads MGHRA; CDR2 reads YSYEKL.

The gene calls are TRBV11-1 and TRBJ1-1, with D possibly matching TRBD1 (5 bases). This CDR3 has 12 amino acids. The germline CDR1 and CDR2 sequences are SGHAT and FQDESV (reference sequence). Trimming shortened V by 2 bases and J by 4 bases, and 5 bases separated the two germline ends. CDR3 residues: CASSLQGTEAFF. CDR3 DNA sequence: TGTGCCAGCAGCTTACAGGGCACTGAAGCTTTCTTT.

The chain recombines TRBV18 with TRBJ1-6; D not resolved. Looked up from germline, CDR1 is KGHSH and CDR2 is LQKENI. The CDR3 covers 15 residues. The V end lost 5 bases, the J end lost 9 bases, and 17 bases lay between the germline ends. DNA of the CDR3: TGTGCCAGCTCAATGGATGGAGGACCCGGTTCACCCCTCCACTTT. Translating it yields CASSMDGGPGSPLHF. The entire variable domain, with the rest obtained from reference TRBV18 and TRBJ1-6, is as follows: NAGVMQNPRHLVRRRGQEARLRCSPMKGHSHVYWYRQLPEEGLKFMVYLQKENIIDESGMPKERFSAEFPKEGPSILRIQQVVRGDSAAYFCASSMDGGPGSPLHFGNGTRLTVT.

This sequence joins TRBV11-2 and TRBJ2-3; no definite D call. From germline, CDR1 is SGHAT and CDR2 FQNNGV. Trimming removed 1 base at V and 2 bases at J, with 13 bases between. The CDR3 extends over 16 amino acids. For the CDR3, the DNA is TGTGCCAGCAGCTTAGGTTCTATGGTCGTCACAGATACGCAGTATTTT. It translates to CASSLGSMVVTDTQYF.

CDR3: CASSAWETGVYGYTF. The CDR3 nucleotides read TGCGCCAGCAGCGCTTGGGAGACAGGGGTGTATGGCTACACCTTC. The chain recombines TRBV5-1 with TRBJ1-2, with 8 positions matching TRBD1. The V segment lost 4 bases and the J segment 5 bases; nucleotides outside the gene matches: 10. The CDR3 sequence is 15 residues long. Germline-derived CDR1 and CDR2 are SGHRS and YFSETQ.

The J gene is TRBJ2-3, the V gene TRBV9, with 8 bases identical to TRBD2. In germline, CDR1 is SGDLS, CDR2 YYNGEE. The CDR3 extends over 17 amino acids. The V segment lost 3 bases and the J segment 3 bases; nucleotides outside the gene matches: 12. The CDR3 nucleotides read TGTGCCAGCAGCGCTTATAGCGGGGACGCTGGGACAGATACGCAGTATTTT. It specifies CASSAYSGDAGTDTQYF.

V is TRBV5-1 and J is TRBJ2-1, with a tentative D call TRBD2 (6 bases). V shed 0 bases and J shed 3 bases, with 16 bases lying between them. The germline gives CDR1 SGHRS, CDR2 YFSETQ. This CDR3 spans 17 amino acids. The CDR3 sequence: CASSLVSPGVNYNEQFF. CDR3 bases: TGCGCCAGCAGCTTGGTCAGTCCGGGGGTTAACTACAATGAGCAGTTCTTC.

This chain connects TRBV7-9 to TRBJ1-2; 8 nucleotides match TRBD1. From germline, CDR1 is SEHNR and CDR2 FQNEAQ (reference sequence). This CDR3 is 17 amino acids long. J gave up 2 bases and V 3 bases, and 11 bases lay outside the gene matches. The CDR3 sequence: CASSLTQGASTNYGYTF. CDR3 bases: TGTGCCAGCAGCTTGACGCAGGGGGCATCTACGAACTATGGCTACACCTTC.

J is TRBJ2-5 and V is TRBV6-1, with 9 nucleotides matching TRBD1. In germline, CDR1 is MNHNS, CDR2 SASEGT. V was clipped by 2 bases and J by 2 bases; unmatched bases: 6. This CDR3 comprises 16 residues. The chain's CDR3 is CASSEFPTGGQETQYF. The CDR3 bases are TGTGCCAGCAGTGAATTCCCGACAGGGGGACAAGAGACCCAGTACTTC.

V is TRBV25-1 and J is TRBJ1-4, with D perhaps TRBD1 (5 bases). V was pared by 4 bases and J by 7 bases, with 16 bases between. This CDR3 contains 15 residues. Germline CDR1 reads MGHDK; CDR2 reads SYGVNS. The CDR3 reads CASSVGHPRGEKLFF. The CDR3 coding sequence is TGTGCCAGCAGTGTAGGACATCCGAGAGGTGAAAAACTGTTTTTT.

This clone was detected once. The rearrangement links TRBV4-1 to TRBJ1-1; 11 bases fit TRBD1. The CDR3 contains 17 residues. The V and J ends lost 0 bases and 3 bases, in that order; junction bases with no gene match: 6. Looked up from germline, CDR1 is MGHRA and CDR2 is YSYEKL. The CDR3: CASSQDGGQGAYTEAFF. The CDR3 DNA is TGCGCCAGCAGCCAAGACGGTGGACAGGGGGCTTACACTGAAGCTTTCTTT.

This rearrangement joins TRBV6-1 to TRBJ1-5; D possibly corresponds to TRBD1 (5 bases). The length of the CDR3 is 16 residues. CDR1 is MNHNS, CDR2 SASEGT, per germline. V lost 2 bases, J lost 2 bases, and 13 bases lay in between. CDR3 residues: CASSEPPGSGNQPQHF. The CDR3, as DNA: TGTGCCAGCAGTGAACCCCCAGGGTCGGGCAATCAGCCCCAGCATTTT.

The chain is built from TRBV7-2 and TRBJ1-1, with D possibly matching TRBD1 (5 bases). The CDR3 runs to 13 residues. V was trimmed by 3 bases and J by 1 base, leaving 6 bases between them. The germline V gene has CDR1 SGHTA and CDR2 FQGNSA. CDR3 protein: CASSFQGNTEAFF. CDR3 bases: TGTGCCAGCAGCTTTCAGGGGAACACTGAAGCTTTCTTT.

This rearrangement joins TRBV11-2 to TRBJ2-1; no clear D gene. Germline V CDR1 and CDR2: SGHAT, FQNNGV. CDR3 size: 11 residues. V dropped 1 base and J dropped 8 bases, with 3 bases sitting between them. CDR3 protein: CASSLVDEQFF. The CDR3 nucleotides read TGTGCCAGCAGCTTAGTCGATGAGCAGTTCTTC.

The V gene is TRBV29-1, the J gene TRBJ2-1; possible D gene TRBD1, 6 bases. This CDR3 has 13 residues. The germline V gene encodes CDR1 SQVTM and CDR2 ANQGSEA. V gave up 3 bases and J gave up 4 bases, with 10 bases separating them. The CDR3 loop is CSVDRTAYNEQFF. In nucleotides, the CDR3 is TGCAGCGTTGATCGGACAGCTTACAATGAGCAGTTCTTC.

The chain employs TRBV4-1 and TRBJ1-2; perhaps TRBD1 as D (6 bases). V lost 1 base, J lost 0 bases, and 12 bases lay in between. Germline V gene lookup returns CDR1 MGHRA and CDR2 YSYEKL. This CDR3 region has 16 residues. The CDR3 nucleotides are TGCGCCAGCAGCCAAGTAGGGGGTCCCACTAACTATGGCTACACCTTC. The encoded protein is CASSQVGGPTNYGYTF.

This clone was found once. The gene calls are TRBV9 and TRBJ2-1; TRBD1 matches 8 bases. V was pared by 4 bases and J by 7 bases, with 10 bases of the junction left unmatched. This CDR3 region has 15 residues. Germline CDR1 and CDR2: SGDLS and YYNGEE. The CDR3 region has the DNA TGTGCCAGCAGCCCCCGGACAGGGCTAGGGAATGAGCAGTTCTTC. Translated: CASSPRTGLGNEQFF.

The J gene is TRBJ1-1, the V gene TRBV29-1; D might be TRBD1 (5 bases). The germline V and J ends were trimmed by 7 bases and 0 bases, with 9 bases remaining between them. The CDR3 covers 12 residues. The germline CDR1 and CDR2 sequences are SQVTM and ANQGSEA. The CDR3 loop reads CSARGLNTEAFF. As DNA, the CDR3 is TGCAGCGCACGGGGGTTGAACACTGAAGCTTTCTTT.

The V call is TRBV7-8, the J call TRBJ2-2; weak D call: TRBD2 (6 bases). The V and J ends lost 0 bases and 5 bases respectively, with 10 bases between them. Germline CDR1 and CDR2: SGHVS and FQNEAQ. This CDR3 region has 15 residues. CDR3 region: CASSLAHRGTGELFF. The DNA for the CDR3 is TGTGCCAGCAGCTTAGCGCATCGGGGGACCGGGGAGCTGTTTTTT.